The 6 T cell receptor beta chains in this list originate from one sample, sequenced in a study of T-cell reconstitution after alpha-beta-depleted transplantation in children. TCRbeta library construction was performed incorporating unique molecular identifiers. TCRdb reprocessed the PCR reads with MiXCR, giving one entry per CDR3 protein. The sample contains approximately 400,000 distinct CDR3 sequences, about a sixth of which appear only once. This sample comprised PBMCs, mostly from graft donor cells, obtained 360 days after TCRalphabeta/CD19-depleted stem cell transplant. All receptors derive from a boy under two years old who had a stem cell transplant for Wiskott-Aldrich syndrome, so the T cells may come from the graft donor.

The chain's CDR3 is CASSLPRANYGYTF. The CDR3, as DNA: TGTGCCAGCAGTCTACCCAGGGCCAACTATGGCTACACCTTC. The genes are TRBV6-5 and TRBJ1-2, with D possibly TRBD1 on 5 matching bases. The CDR3 is 14 residues long. Trimming left V 5 bases short and J 2 bases short, with 12 bases between. Germline V gene sequence: CDR1 MNHEY, CDR2 SVGAGI.

This clonotype was picked up a small number of times. The chain is built from TRBV9 and TRBJ2-1; D may be TRBD1 (6 bases). The CDR3 totals 14 residues. The V end lost 4 bases, the J end lost 2 bases, and 10 bases lay between the germline ends. The V gene's germline CDR1 is SGDLS and CDR2 YYNGEE. In DNA, the CDR3 is TGTGCCAGCAGCCCGGACAGACCCTACAATGAGCAGTTCTTC. It encodes CASSPDRPYNEQFF.

This clonotype was counted only a few times. This chain connects TRBV11-2 to TRBJ2-1; TRBD2 aligns across 7 bases. Germline values: CDR1 SGHAT, CDR2 FQNNGV. V lost 4 bases, J lost 3 bases, and 6 bases stayed unmatched. The CDR3 consists of 15 residues. CDR3 sequence reads: CASSSGLGNYNEQFF. For the CDR3, the DNA is TGTGCCAGCAGCTCAGGACTAGGCAACTACAATGAGCAGTTCTTC.

This clonotype has more than one count but fewer than ten. The chain joins TRBV18 to TRBJ2-2; TRBD1 might be the D (6 bases). Germline V gives CDR1 KGHSH, CDR2 LQKENI. The CDR3 spans 16 residues. Trimming removed 3 bases from V and 1 base from J, with 12 bases in between. This CDR3 reads CASSPSRGLNTGELFF. In DNA, the CDR3 is TGTGCCAGCTCACCCTCAAGGGGGTTGAACACCGGGGAGCTGTTTTTT.

The J gene is TRBJ2-7, the V gene TRBV6-2 or TRBV6-3, with 9 positions matching TRBD2. In germline, CDR1 is MNHEY, CDR2 SVGEGT. The trim removed 3 bases at V and 2 bases at J, leaving 5 bases unmatched. This CDR3 is built from 15 residues. CDR3: CASSYSGSGTYEQYF. The DNA of the CDR3 is TGTGCCAGCAGTTATAGCGGGAGTGGAACCTACGAGCAGTACTTC.

The gene calls are TRBV3-1 and TRBJ2-1; 7 bases agree with TRBD2. V was pared by 0 bases and J by 7 bases, with 6 bases of the junction left unmatched. The CDR3 sequence is 15 residues long. In germline, CDR1 is LGHDT, CDR2 YNNKEL (reference sequence). The CDR3 protein is CASSQDGGGFNEQFF. For the CDR3, the DNA is TGTGCCAGCAGCCAAGATGGCGGGGGATTTAATGAGCAGTTCTTC.